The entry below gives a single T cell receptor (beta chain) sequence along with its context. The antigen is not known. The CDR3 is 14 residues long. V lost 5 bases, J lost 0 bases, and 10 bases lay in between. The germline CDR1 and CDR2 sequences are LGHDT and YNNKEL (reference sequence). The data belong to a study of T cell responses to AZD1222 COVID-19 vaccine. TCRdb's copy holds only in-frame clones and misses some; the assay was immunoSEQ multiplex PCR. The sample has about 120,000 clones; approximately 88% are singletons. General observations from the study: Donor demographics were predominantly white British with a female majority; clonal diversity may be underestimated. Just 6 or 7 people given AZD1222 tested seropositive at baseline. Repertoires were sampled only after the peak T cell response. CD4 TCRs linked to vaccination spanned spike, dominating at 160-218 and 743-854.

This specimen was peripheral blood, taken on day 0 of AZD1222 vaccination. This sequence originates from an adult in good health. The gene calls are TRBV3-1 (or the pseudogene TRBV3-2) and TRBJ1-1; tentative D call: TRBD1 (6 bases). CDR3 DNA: TGTGCCAGCAGCGTGGGGGGCATGAACACTGAAGCTTTCTTT. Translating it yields CASSVGGMNTEAFF.